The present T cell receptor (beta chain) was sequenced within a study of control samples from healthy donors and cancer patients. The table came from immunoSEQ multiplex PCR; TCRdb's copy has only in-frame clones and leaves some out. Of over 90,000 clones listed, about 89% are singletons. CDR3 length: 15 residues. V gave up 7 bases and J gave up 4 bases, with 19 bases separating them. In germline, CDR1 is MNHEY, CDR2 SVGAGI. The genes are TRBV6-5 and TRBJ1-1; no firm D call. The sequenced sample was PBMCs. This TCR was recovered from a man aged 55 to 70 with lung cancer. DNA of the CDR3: TGTGCCAGCAAGAGTCTCCCATCCATTAGCACTGAAGCTTTCTTT. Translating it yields CASKSLPSISTEAFF.